A single sample is the source of the 24 T cell receptor beta chains below, sequenced in a study of identical twins. MiXCR was run by TCRdb on the 5' RACE reads, yielding one entry per CDR3 protein. The table includes about 530,000 distinct CDR3 sequences, approximately 20% detected once. This sample also belongs to another study, concerning yellow fever vaccine responses in identical twins.

The specimen sequenced was CD4+ T cells sorted from blood. All receptors come from a woman younger than 35 in good health.

The rearrangement links TRBV27 to TRBJ2-7, with a tentative D call TRBD2 (6 bases). The CDR3 runs to 16 residues. The germline gives CDR1 MNHEY, CDR2 SMNVEV (reference sequence). V lost 6 bases to trimming and J lost 0 bases, with 18 bases between them. The CDR3 here is CASSHQPGLNSYEQYF. The CDR3 DNA is TGTGCCAGCAGCCACCAACCGGGACTTAACTCCTACGAGCAGTACTTC.

The V and J genes are TRBV20-1 and TRBJ2-1; the match to TRBD1 covers 8 bases. Germline CDR1 is DFQATT and CDR2 is SNEGSKA (reference sequence). V gave up 5 bases and J gave up 6 bases; unmatched junction bases: 12. The CDR3 runs to 15 residues. CDR3: CSAGMGTGGGNEQFF. DNA of the CDR3: TGCAGTGCTGGAATGGGGACAGGAGGCGGCAATGAGCAGTTCTTC.

V and J are TRBV20-1 and TRBJ2-2; TRBD1 agrees at 12 bases. The trim removed 2 bases at V and 4 bases at J, leaving 8 bases unmatched. CDR3 size: 17 residues. The germline CDR1 and CDR2 sequences are DFQATT and SNEGSKA (reference sequence). The CDR3 region is CSARTAGQGATTGELFF. The CDR3 DNA is TGCAGTGCTAGAACAGCGGGACAGGGGGCGACCACCGGGGAGCTGTTTTTT.

This clonotype turned up a few times. This chain uses TRBV20-1 with TRBJ2-1; TRBD2 matches 7 bases. Germline V gene lookup returns CDR1 DFQATT and CDR2 SNEGSKA (reference sequence). J gave up 0 bases and V 3 bases, and 5 bases lay outside the gene matches. The CDR3 contains 15 residues. Here the CDR3 DNA reads TGCAGTGCTAGCTCGGGACTAAGCTCCTACAATGAGCAGTTCTTC. It codes for CSASSGLSSYNEQFF.

This clonotype occurred many times. The V gene is TRBV27, the J gene TRBJ1-2, with unresolved D. With 4 bases removed from V and 6 bases from J, the gap between germline ends came to 3 bases. Germline V gives CDR1 MNHEY, CDR2 SMNVEV (reference sequence). This CDR3 is 10 amino acids long. CDR3 loop: CASSYHGYTF. CDR3 coding DNA: TGTGCCAGCAGTTATCATGGCTACACCTTC.

At least ten counts were recorded for this clonotype. The chain has TRBV25-1 and TRBJ2-7; D is unclear. CDR3 length equals 11 residues. V lost 4 bases, J lost 6 bases, and 7 bases lay in between. Germline V gene lookup returns CDR1 MGHDK and CDR2 SYGVNS. The DNA for the CDR3 is TGTGCCAGCAGTGGTAACAGCGAGCAGTACTTC. Its protein is CASSGNSEQYF.

This clonotype has a handful of counts. The V gene is TRBV4-1, the J gene TRBJ2-3; TRBD2 aligns across 13 bases. Germline V lookup: CDR1 MGHRA, CDR2 YSYEKL. CDR3 size: 17 residues. V gave up 3 bases and J gave up 5 bases; unmatched junction bases: 8. CDR3 nucleotides: TGCGCCAGCAGCCACCCGACTAGCGGGAGGTTTGGAGATACGCAGTATTTT. Its translation: CASSHPTSGRFGDTQYF.

J is TRBJ2-5 and V is TRBV29-1; 12 bases are a match to TRBD2. The V gene's germline CDR1 is SQVTM and CDR2 ANQGSEA. The V segment lost 1 base and the J segment 6 bases; nucleotides outside the gene matches: 6. This CDR3 is built from 15 residues. The CDR3 loop is CSVEASSGGAQTQYF. The CDR3, as DNA: TGCAGCGTTGAAGCGTCTAGCGGGGGGGCCCAGACCCAGTACTTC.

V usage is TRBV9 and J usage is TRBJ2-5; D unresolved. Trimming removed 0 bases from V and 1 base from J, with 13 bases in between. This CDR3 is built from 16 residues. The V gene's germline CDR1 is SGDLS and CDR2 YYNGEE. The CDR3 reads CASSVGSAATQETQYF. DNA for the CDR3: TGTGCCAGCAGCGTAGGAAGCGCGGCTACCCAAGAGACCCAGTACTTC.

This clonotype has more than one count but fewer than ten. The V and J genes are TRBV4-2 and TRBJ2-5, with D possibly matching TRBD2 (5 bases). Germline CDR1 and CDR2: LGHNA and YNFKEQ. CDR3 length equals 15 residues. V was clipped by 1 base and J by 2 bases, with 11 bases between them. CDR3 loop: CASSQVEGNQETQYF. The CDR3 DNA reads as TGTGCCAGCAGCCAAGTTGAGGGAAATCAAGAGACCCAGTACTTC.

This chain uses TRBV5-1 with TRBJ2-1, with D possibly being TRBD2 (5 bases). Germline-derived CDR1 and CDR2 are SGHRS and YFSETQ. This CDR3 has 12 residues. Trimming removed 4 bases at V and 9 bases at J, with 11 bases between. The CDR3 sequence: CASSTVAGEQFF. In nucleotides, the CDR3 is TGCGCCAGCAGCACGGTGGCGGGTGAGCAGTTCTTC.

This clonotype showed up just a few times. The chain employs TRBV28 and TRBJ1-1; TRBD1 aligns across 8 bases. Germline CDR1 MDHEN, CDR2 SYDVKM. Losses at the gene ends were 5 bases for V and 4 bases for J; bases not matched to a gene: 6. The CDR3 length is 14 residues. CDR3 sequence (DNA): TGTGCCAGCAGTCCGGACAGGGTGAGCACTGAAGCTTTCTTT. Amino acid sequence: CASSPDRVSTEAFF.

This clonotype occurred a few times. The chain recombines TRBV12-3 or TRBV12-4 with TRBJ2-7; 13 positions agree with TRBD2. Trimming took 1 base from V and 7 from J; bases not matched to a gene: 4. This CDR3 has 15 residues. The CDR3 loop reads CASSLGGLAGWEQYF. CDR3 nucleotides: TGTGCCAGCAGTTTAGGGGGACTAGCGGGATGGGAGCAGTACTTC.

This clonotype was seen a handful of times. V and J are TRBV6-1 and TRBJ1-5; TRBD1 matches 7 bases. The CDR3 consists of 17 residues. The V gene end was trimmed by 0 bases and the J gene end by 4 bases; junction bases not matched to a gene: 9. Germline V gives CDR1 MNHNS, CDR2 SASEGT. This CDR3 reads CASSEARTGGKNQPQHF. As DNA, the CDR3 is TGTGCCAGCAGTGAAGCGCGGACAGGTGGAAAGAATCAGCCCCAGCATTTT.

This clonotype was seen more than once but under ten times. The rearrangement links TRBV15 to TRBJ2-2; D gene unclear. CDR3 length: 15 amino acids. Trimming pared 0 bases from V and 4 bases from J, leaving 9 bases between. From germline, CDR1 is LNHNV and CDR2 YYDKDF (reference sequence). DNA for the CDR3: TGTGCCACCAGCAGAGATCCAGGAAGCACCGGGGAGCTGTTTTTT. As protein: CATSRDPGSTGELFF.

The table lists this clonotype with a few counts. The V call is TRBV12-3 or TRBV12-4, the J call TRBJ2-7; D could derive from TRBD1 or TRBD2 (6 bases each). V was shortened by 6 bases and J by 5 bases, with 14 bases between the two germline ends. There are 13 residues in the CDR3. The CDR3 here is CASSLGGKNEQYF. In nucleotides, the CDR3 is TGTGCCAGCAGCCTAGGGGGGAAAAACGAGCAGTACTTC.

This clonotype was detected only a few times. The rearrangement links TRBV20-1 to TRBJ2-7; TRBD2 aligns across 8 bases. The CDR3 is made up of 13 amino acids. V gave up 5 bases and J gave up 1 base; unmatched junction bases: 4. Germline values: CDR1 DFQATT, CDR2 SNEGSKA (reference sequence). CDR3 region: CSASGGGSYEQYV. CDR3 DNA: TGCAGTGCTTCTGGCGGGGGGTCCTACGAGCAGTACGTC.

This clonotype has a handful of counts. The gene calls are TRBV12-3 or TRBV12-4 and TRBJ2-4; 9 bases fit TRBD1. CDR3 length: 16 residues. J gave up 8 bases and V 3 bases, and 11 bases lay outside the gene matches. The CDR3 coding sequence is TGTGCCAGCAGTTTTGGGACAGGGAAGGGTTGGGACATTCAGTACTTC. This codes for CASSFGTGKGWDIQYF.

In this sample, this clonotype turned up many times. The V and J genes are TRBV5-1 and TRBJ1-2; no definite D call. V lost 0 bases and J 10 bases, leaving 7 bases between the germline ends. CDR1 is SGHRS and CDR2 is YFSETQ in the germline V gene. The CDR3 covers 11 residues. CDR3: CASSLGQDYTF. In nucleotides, the CDR3 is TGCGCCAGCAGCTTGGGGCAGGACTACACCTTC.

The rearrangement links TRBV12-3 or TRBV12-4 to TRBJ1-1, with a weak D call TRBD1 (5 bases). With 5 bases removed from V and 1 base from J, the gap between germline ends came to 14 bases. The length of the CDR3 is 15 residues. CDR3 coding DNA: TGTGCCAGCAGTCCCAGGGTTGTGGCGAACACTGAAGCTTTCTTT. It codes for CASSPRVVANTEAFF.

V gene TRBV20-1 combines with J gene TRBJ1-1; D call uncertain. The CDR3 covers 14 residues. Deletions cut 2 bases from V and 1 base from J, with 11 bases between. The germline V gene encodes CDR1 DFQATT and CDR2 SNEGSKA (reference sequence). CDR3 in amino acids: CSARPPPWNTEAFF. The DNA of the CDR3 is TGCAGTGCTAGACCTCCACCTTGGAACACTGAAGCTTTCTTT.

The V and J genes are TRBV5-1 and TRBJ2-5; D is possibly TRBD1 (6 bases). The germline gives CDR1 SGHRS, CDR2 YFSETQ. Trimming pared 2 bases from V and 3 bases from J, leaving 14 bases between. The CDR3 is 15 residues long. The CDR3 here is CASSLIDRTEETQYF. CDR3 nucleotide sequence: TGCGCCAGCAGCTTAATTGACAGGACCGAAGAGACCCAGTACTTC.

This chain uses TRBV7-6 with TRBJ2-1, with a possible D match to TRBD1 (5 bases). This CDR3 comprises 15 residues. Germline V gives CDR1 SGHVS, CDR2 FNYEAQ. V lost 5 bases and J 8 bases, leaving 19 bases between the germline ends. The CDR3 region is CASSPRDVKTHEQFF. For the CDR3, the DNA is TGTGCCAGCAGCCCCAGGGATGTCAAAACCCATGAGCAGTTCTTC.

There are a few counts of this clonotype. This sequence joins TRBV7-7 and TRBJ2-1, with TRBD2 matching 9 bases. This CDR3 contains 13 residues. Germline CDR1 SSHAT, CDR2 FNYEAQ (reference sequence). After removal of 5 bases from V and 10 bases from J, the junction contained 6 bases not matched to a gene. The CDR3 loop reads CASSTRSGGEQFF. Here the CDR3 DNA reads TGTGCCAGCAGCACCAGAAGCGGGGGGGAGCAGTTCTTC.